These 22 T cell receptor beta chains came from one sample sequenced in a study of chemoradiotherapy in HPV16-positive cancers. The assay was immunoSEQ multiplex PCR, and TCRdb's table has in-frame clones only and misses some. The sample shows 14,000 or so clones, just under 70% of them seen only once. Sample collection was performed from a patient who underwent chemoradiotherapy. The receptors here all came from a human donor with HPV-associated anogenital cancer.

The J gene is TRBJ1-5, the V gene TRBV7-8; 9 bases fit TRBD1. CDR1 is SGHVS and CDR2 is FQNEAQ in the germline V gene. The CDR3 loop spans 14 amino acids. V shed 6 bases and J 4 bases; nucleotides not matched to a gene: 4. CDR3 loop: CASRRGTGNQPQHF. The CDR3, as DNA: TGTGCCAGCAGGAGAGGGACAGGGAATCAGCCCCAGCATTTT.

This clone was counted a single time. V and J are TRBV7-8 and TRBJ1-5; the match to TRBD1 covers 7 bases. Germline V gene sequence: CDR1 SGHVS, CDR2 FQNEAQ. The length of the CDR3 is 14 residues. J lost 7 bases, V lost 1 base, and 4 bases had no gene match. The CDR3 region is CASSLDRGRQPQHF. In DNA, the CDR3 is TGTGCCAGCAGCTTAGATAGGGGGCGACAGCCCCAGCATTTT.

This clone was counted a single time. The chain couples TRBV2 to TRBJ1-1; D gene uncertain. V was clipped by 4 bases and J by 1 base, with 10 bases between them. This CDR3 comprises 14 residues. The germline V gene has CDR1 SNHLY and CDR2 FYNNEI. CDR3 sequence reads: CASSGGKRNTEAFF. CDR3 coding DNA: TGTGCCAGCAGTGGAGGGAAAAGGAACACTGAAGCTTTCTTT.

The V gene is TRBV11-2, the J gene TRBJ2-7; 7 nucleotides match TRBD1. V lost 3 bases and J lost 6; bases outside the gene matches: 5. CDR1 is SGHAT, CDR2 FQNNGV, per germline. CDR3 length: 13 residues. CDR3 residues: CASSFQGVGEQYF. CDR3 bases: TGTGCCAGCAGCTTCCAGGGGGTGGGCGAGCAGTACTTC.

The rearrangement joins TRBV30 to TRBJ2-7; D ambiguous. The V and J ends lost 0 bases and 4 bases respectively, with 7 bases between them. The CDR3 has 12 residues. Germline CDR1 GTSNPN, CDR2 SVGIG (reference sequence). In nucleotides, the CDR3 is TGTGCCTGGAGTGTTATGGGGTACGAGCAGTACTTC. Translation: CAWSVMGYEQYF.

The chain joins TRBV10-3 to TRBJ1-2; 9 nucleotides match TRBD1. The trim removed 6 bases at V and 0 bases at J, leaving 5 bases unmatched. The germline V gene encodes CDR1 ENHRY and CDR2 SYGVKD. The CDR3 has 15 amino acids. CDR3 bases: TGTGCCATCAGACCGGGACAGGGAACTAACTATGGCTACACCTTC. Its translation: CAIRPGQGTNYGYTF.

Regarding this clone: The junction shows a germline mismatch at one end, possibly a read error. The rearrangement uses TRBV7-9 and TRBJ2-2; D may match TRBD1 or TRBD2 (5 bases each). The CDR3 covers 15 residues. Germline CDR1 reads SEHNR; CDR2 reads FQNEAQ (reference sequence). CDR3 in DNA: TGTGCCAGCAGCCTAGCAGGGTCGAACACCGGGGAGCTGTTTTTT. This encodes CASSLAGSNTGELFF.

The CDR3 DNA follows: TGTGCCAGCAGTTTTGGGCAGCTCACTGAAGCTTTCTTT. The encoded protein is CASSFGQLTEAFF. This rearrangement joins TRBV28 to TRBJ1-1, with D hard to call. With 3 bases removed from V and 4 bases from J, the gap between germline ends came to 9 bases. Germline CDR1 and CDR2: MDHEN and SYDVKM. There are 13 residues in the CDR3. Using reference TRBV28 and TRBJ1-1 for the parts outside the CDR3, the full variable domain is DVKVTQSSRYLVKRTGEKVFLECVQDMDHENMFWYRQDPGLGLRLIYFSYDVKMKEKGDIPEGYSVSREKKERFSLILESASTNQTSMYLCASSFGQLTEAFFGQGTRLTVV.

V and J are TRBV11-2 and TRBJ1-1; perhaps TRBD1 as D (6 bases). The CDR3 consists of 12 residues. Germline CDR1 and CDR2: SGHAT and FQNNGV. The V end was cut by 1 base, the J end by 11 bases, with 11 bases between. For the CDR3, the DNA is TGTGCCAGCAGCTTAGGGACAGATACGGCTTTCTTT. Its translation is CASSLGTDTAFF.

CDR3 in amino acids: CASSSPLNRNGYTF. The CDR3 bases are TGTGCCAGCAGCTCCCCCCTTAACAGGAATGGCTACACCTTC. The chain has TRBV11-2 and TRBJ1-2; D might be TRBD1 (5 bases). Germline CDR1 SGHAT, CDR2 FQNNGV. The CDR3 consists of 14 residues. Trimming took off 4 bases at V and 6 bases at J, with 15 bases between the two ends.

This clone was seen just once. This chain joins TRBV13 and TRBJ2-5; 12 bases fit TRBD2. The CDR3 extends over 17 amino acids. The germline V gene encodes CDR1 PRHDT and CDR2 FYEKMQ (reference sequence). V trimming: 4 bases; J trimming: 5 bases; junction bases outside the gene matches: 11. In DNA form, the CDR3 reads TGTGCCAGCAGCTCCCTGGCGGCTAGCGGGGGGGTGGAGACCCAGTACTTC. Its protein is CASSSLAASGGVETQYF.

As DNA, the CDR3 is TGTGCCAGCAGAGATGGACTTTTTGGGGAGACCCAGTACTTC. This translates into CASRDGLFGETQYF. This chain uses TRBV7-9 with TRBJ2-5, with D maybe TRBD2 (5 bases). This CDR3 contains 14 residues. Germline-derived CDR1 and CDR2 are SEHNR and FQNEAQ (reference sequence). V lost 6 bases, J lost 5 bases, and 16 bases lay in between.

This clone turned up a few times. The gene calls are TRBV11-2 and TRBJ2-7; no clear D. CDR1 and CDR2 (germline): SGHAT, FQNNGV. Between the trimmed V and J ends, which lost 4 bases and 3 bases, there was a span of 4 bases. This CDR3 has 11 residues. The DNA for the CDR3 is TGTGCCAGCAGCTCCGGCTACGAGCAGTACTTC. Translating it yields CASSSGYEQYF.

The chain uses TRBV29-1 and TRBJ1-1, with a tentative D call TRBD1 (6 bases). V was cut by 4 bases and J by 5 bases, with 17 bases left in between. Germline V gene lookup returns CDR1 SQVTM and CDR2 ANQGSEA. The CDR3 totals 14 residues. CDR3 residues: CSVGPMGRGTEAFF. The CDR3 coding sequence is TGCAGCGTTGGCCCGATGGGGAGGGGGACTGAAGCTTTCTTT.

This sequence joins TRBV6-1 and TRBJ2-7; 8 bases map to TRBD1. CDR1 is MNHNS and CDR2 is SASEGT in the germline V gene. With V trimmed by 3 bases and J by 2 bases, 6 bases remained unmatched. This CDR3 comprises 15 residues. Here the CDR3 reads CASSDRQGIPYEQYF. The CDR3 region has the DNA TGTGCCAGCAGTGATAGACAGGGGATCCCCTACGAGCAGTACTTC.

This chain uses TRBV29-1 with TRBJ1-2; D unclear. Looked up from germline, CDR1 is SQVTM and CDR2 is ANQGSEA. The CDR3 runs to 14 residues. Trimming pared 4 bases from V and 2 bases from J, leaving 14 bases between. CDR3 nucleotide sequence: TGCAGCGTTGCTTCGCCCACAGTGAACTATGGCTACACCTTC. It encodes CSVASPTVNYGYTF.

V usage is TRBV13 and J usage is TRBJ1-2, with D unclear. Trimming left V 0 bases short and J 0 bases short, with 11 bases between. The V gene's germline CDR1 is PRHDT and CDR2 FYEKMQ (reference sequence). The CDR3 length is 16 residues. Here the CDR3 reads CASSLGTATSNYGYTF. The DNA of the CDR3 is TGTGCCAGCAGCTTAGGGACGGCTACTTCTAACTATGGCTACACCTTC.

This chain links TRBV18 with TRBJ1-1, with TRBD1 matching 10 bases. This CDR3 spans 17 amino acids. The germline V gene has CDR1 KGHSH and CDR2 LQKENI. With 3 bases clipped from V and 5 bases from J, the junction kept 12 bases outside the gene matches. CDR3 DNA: TGTGCCAGCTCACCGTCCCGGGACAGGGGCCGGGGGACTGAAGCTTTCTTT. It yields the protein CASSPSRDRGRGTEAFF. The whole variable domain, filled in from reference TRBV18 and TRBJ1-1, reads NAGVMQNPRHLVRRRGQEARLRCSPMKGHSHVYWYRQLPEEGLKFMVYLQKENIIDESGMPKERFSAEFPKEGPSILRIQQVVRGDSAAYFCASSPSRDRGRGTEAFFGQGTRLTVV.

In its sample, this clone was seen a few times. The CDR3 is CASSPTSGGYNEQFF. CDR3 DNA sequence: TGTGCCAGCAGTCCGACTAGCGGGGGGTACAATGAGCAGTTCTTC. The chain recombines TRBV6-5 with TRBJ2-1, with TRBD2 matching over 13 bases. The V segment lost 5 bases and the J segment 4 bases; nucleotides outside the gene matches: 2. The CDR3 has 15 residues. Germline V gene sequence: CDR1 MNHEY, CDR2 SVGAGI.

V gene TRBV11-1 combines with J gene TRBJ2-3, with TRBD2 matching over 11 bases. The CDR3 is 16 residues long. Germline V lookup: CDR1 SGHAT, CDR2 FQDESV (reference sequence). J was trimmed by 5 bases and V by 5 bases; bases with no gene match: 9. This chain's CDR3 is CASSPGPSGGLDTQYF. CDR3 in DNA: TGTGCCAGCAGCCCAGGTCCTAGCGGGGGGTTAGATACGCAGTATTTT.

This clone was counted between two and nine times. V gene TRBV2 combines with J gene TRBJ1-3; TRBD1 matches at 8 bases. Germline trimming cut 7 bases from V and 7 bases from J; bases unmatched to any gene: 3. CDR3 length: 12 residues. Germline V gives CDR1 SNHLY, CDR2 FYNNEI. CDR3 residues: CASKQGGNTIYF. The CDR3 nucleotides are TGTGCCAGCAAACAGGGGGGGAACACCATATATTTT.

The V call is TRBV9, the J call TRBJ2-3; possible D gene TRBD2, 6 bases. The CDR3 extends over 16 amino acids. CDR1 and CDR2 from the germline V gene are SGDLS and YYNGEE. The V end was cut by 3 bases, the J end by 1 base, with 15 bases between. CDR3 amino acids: CASSAWGDFGTDTQYF. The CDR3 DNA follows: TGTGCCAGCAGCGCCTGGGGGGACTTTGGCACAGATACGCAGTATTTT.